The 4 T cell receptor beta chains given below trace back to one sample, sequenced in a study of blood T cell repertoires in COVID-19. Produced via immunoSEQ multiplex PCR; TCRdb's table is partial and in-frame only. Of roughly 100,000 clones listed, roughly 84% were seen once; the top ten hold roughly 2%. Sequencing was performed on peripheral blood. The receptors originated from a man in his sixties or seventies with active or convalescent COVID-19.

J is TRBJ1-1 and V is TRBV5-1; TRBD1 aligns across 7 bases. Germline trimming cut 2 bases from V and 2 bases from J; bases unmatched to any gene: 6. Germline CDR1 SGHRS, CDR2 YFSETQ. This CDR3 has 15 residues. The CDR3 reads CASSFGTEANTEAFF. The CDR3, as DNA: TGCGCCAGCAGCTTTGGGACAGAGGCAAACACTGAAGCTTTCTTT.

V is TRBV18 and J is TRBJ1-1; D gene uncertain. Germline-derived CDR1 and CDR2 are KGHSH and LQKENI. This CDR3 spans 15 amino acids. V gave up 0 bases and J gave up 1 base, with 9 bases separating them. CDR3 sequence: CASSPPAGRNTEAFF. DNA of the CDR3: TGTGCCAGCTCACCACCTGCTGGGCGGAACACTGAAGCTTTCTTT.

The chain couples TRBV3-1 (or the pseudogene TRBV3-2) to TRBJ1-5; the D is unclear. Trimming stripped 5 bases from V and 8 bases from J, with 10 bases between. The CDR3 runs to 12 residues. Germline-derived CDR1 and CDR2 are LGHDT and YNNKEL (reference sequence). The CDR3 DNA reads TGTGCCAGCAGCACAGTGGGTGAGCCCCAGCATTTT. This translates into CASSTVGEPQHF.

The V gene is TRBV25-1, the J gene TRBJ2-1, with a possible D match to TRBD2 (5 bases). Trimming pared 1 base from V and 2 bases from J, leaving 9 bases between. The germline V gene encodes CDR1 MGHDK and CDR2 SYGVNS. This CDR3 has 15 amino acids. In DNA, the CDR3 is TGTGCCAGCAGTGAATTTCTGGGAGCCTACAATGAGCAGTTCTTC. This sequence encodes CASSEFLGAYNEQFF.